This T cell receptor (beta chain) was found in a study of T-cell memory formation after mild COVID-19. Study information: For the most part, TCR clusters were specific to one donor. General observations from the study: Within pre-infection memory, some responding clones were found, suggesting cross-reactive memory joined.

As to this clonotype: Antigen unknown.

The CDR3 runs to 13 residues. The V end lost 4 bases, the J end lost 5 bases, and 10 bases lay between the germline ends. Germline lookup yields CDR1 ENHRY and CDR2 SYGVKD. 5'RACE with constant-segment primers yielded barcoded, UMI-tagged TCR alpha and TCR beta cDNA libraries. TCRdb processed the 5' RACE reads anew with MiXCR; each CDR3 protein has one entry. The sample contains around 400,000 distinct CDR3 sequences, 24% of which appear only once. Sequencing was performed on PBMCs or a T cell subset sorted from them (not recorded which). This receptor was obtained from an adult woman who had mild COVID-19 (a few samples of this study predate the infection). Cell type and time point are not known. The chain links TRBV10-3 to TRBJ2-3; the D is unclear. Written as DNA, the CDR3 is TGTGCCATCAGTGTCAACATCTTAGATACGCAGTATTTT. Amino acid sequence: CAISVNILDTQYF.